The 22 T cell receptor beta chains in this list originate from one sample, sequenced in a study of kidney transplant recipient with SARS-CoV-2 infection (dated by TCRdb to the early 2020s). The sequencer listed for this sample is Illumina MiSeq. TCRdb redid the processing of the public reads, applying fastp at Q25 and MiXCR, and retained in-frame beta chains. For every CDR3 protein sequence, its rows merge into one entry that carries the most common genes and DNA. This sample has 200,000 to 300,000 distinct CDR3 sequences in its table, and 25% to 35% of those were observed once. The ten largest make up roughly 7% of the sample. The time point label of this sample denotes: pre-pandemic baseline sample and day 111 after first positive SARS-CoV-2 test. The sample consisted of a blood sample, taken at baseline and between days 110 and 120 from a kidney transplant recipient. Receptors were obtained from a male patient in his thirties who had COVID-19 and was a kidney transplant recipient. Some T cells may be donor cells from the graft after a transplant.

A word on this clonotype: A single base separates this from a much larger clone, so it may be a read error. The chain joins TRBV10-3 to TRBJ1-2; TRBD1 is a possible D gene (5 bases). The CDR3 totals 13 residues. Germline V gene sequence: CDR1 ENHRY, CDR2 SYGVKD. CDR3 coding DNA: TGTGCCATCAGTAGGGACGGAATCTATGGCTGCACCTTC. Its protein product is CAISRDGIYGCTF.

This clonotype was detected many times. The chain recombines TRBV10-2 with TRBJ1-2; no clear D. The CDR3 runs to 17 residues. The V gene lost 5 bases and the J gene lost 4 bases, with 23 bases spanning the gap. Germline CDR1 reads WSHSY; CDR2 reads SAAADI. The CDR3 is CASSHVATSRKTYGYTF. The CDR3 DNA reads as TGCGCCAGCAGTCATGTCGCCACTTCTAGAAAGACCTATGGCTACACCTTC.

With respect to this clonotype: A read error may be the cause here, since a much bigger clone is one base away. Since no conserved phenylalanine or tryptophan closes the CDR3, a read error is the likely cause. The CDR3 nucleotides are TGTGCCAGCAGCCCTTCCAGCGGGGGGGGATTGGATACGCAGTATCTT. It specifies CASSPSSGGGLDTQYL. The gene calls are TRBV3-1 and TRBJ2-3; TRBD2 aligns across 10 bases. Trimming cost V 4 bases and J 6 bases; bases outside gene matches: 10. Germline loops: CDR1 LGHDT, CDR2 YNNKEL (reference sequence). The CDR3 has 16 amino acids.

In its sample, this clonotype was seen many times. The chain combines TRBV12-3 or TRBV12-4 with TRBJ1-2; D is unresolved. CDR3 length: 13 residues. The V and J ends lost 3 bases and 5 bases respectively, with 10 bases between them. The CDR3 DNA sequence: TGTGCCAGCAGTTTTCAGGAAGGATATGGCTACACCTTC. Protein sequence: CASSFQEGYGYTF.

This clonotype was counted at least ten times. This chain joins TRBV6-6 and TRBJ1-1; 9 bases match TRBD1. Looked up from germline, CDR1 is MNHNY and CDR2 is SVGAGI (reference sequence). Trimming removed 0 bases from V and 7 bases from J; junction bases left unmatched: 6. This CDR3 comprises 15 residues. The chain's CDR3 is CASSYSRDRELEAFF. The CDR3 DNA sequence: TGTGCCAGCAGTTACTCCCGGGACAGGGAGCTTGAAGCTTTCTTT.

This clonotype was counted many times. The V and J genes are TRBV19 and TRBJ1-2; 8 nucleotides line up with TRBD1. CDR3 size: 15 residues. J lost 4 bases, V lost 4 bases, and 8 bases had no gene match. From germline, CDR1 is LNHDA and CDR2 SQIVND (reference sequence). This CDR3 is CASSRARTGIYGYTF. The CDR3 DNA reads TGTGCCAGTAGTAGGGCCAGGACAGGGATCTATGGCTACACCTTC.

As for this clonotype: Given a much more abundant clone one base away, this may be a read error. No DNA is shown, since the ends of the CDR3 on it are uncertain; the CDR3 is the one TCRdb lists. The chain employs TRBV7-5 and TRBJ1-2. TRBV7-5 is a listed pseudogene. The CDR3 length is 19 residues, termini included. CDR3 region: CISVPEVSSEVGKPYGYTF.

This clonotype showed up many times. The chain joins TRBV6-5 to TRBJ1-2; perhaps TRBD1 as D (5 bases). From germline, CDR1 is MNHEY and CDR2 SVGAGI. There are 17 residues in the CDR3. Between the trimmed V and J ends, which lost 5 bases and 4 bases, there was a span of 23 bases. The CDR3: CASSQTGSMRKTYGYTF. CDR3 nucleotides: TGTGCCAGCAGTCAAACAGGCTCTATGCGAAAGACCTATGGCTACACCTTC.

This clonotype was seen many times. The rearrangement uses TRBV6-1 and TRBJ1-2; no clear D. The CDR3 has 16 residues. Germline V gene data show CDR1 as MNHNS and CDR2 as SASEGT. V lost 0 bases to trimming and J lost 2 bases, with 13 bases between them. CDR3: CASSEASGFLNYGYTF. For the CDR3, the DNA is TGTGCCAGCAGTGAAGCATCGGGGTTTCTAAACTATGGCTACACCTTC.

Ten or more counts support this clonotype. The chain recombines TRBV6-5 with TRBJ1-1; TRBD1 might be the D (6 bases). CDR1 and CDR2 from the germline V gene are MNHEY and SVGAGI. The CDR3 is made up of 15 amino acids. V was cut by 2 bases and J by 5 bases, with 15 bases left in between. Written as DNA, the CDR3 is TGTGCCAGCAGTTACGGATTACAGGGCTATACTGAAGCTTTCTTT. Amino acids: CASSYGLQGYTEAFF.

This clonotype was counted many times. The rearrangement uses TRBV11-2 and TRBJ1-5, with D possibly TRBD1 on 5 matching bases. Germline-derived CDR1 and CDR2 are SGHAT and FQNNGV. V was shortened by 6 bases and J by 2 bases, with 20 bases between the two germline ends. The CDR3 has 17 residues. The CDR3 sequence is CASSTPADMEGNQPQHF. The DNA of the CDR3 is TGTGCCAGCAGTACCCCTGCGGACATGGAGGGCAATCAGCCCCAGCATTTT.

This clonotype was seen many times. Here the CDR3 DNA reads TGTGCCAGCAGCCCTGATAGTCTCCCCTCTGGGGCCAACGTCCTGACTTTC. Its protein product is CASSPDSLPSGANVLTF. The V gene is TRBV7-3, the J gene TRBJ2-6; D gene uncertain. V lost 5 bases, J lost 0 bases, and 14 bases lay in between. Germline V gene lookup returns CDR1 SGHTA and CDR2 FQGTGA. The CDR3 covers 17 residues.

The table lists this clonotype with many counts. This chain uses TRBV5-4 with TRBJ2-1; the D call may be TRBD1 or TRBD2 (5 bases each). Germline values: CDR1 SGHNT, CDR2 YYREEE (reference sequence). This CDR3 spans 14 amino acids. V was trimmed by 4 bases and J by 7 bases, leaving 15 bases between them. CDR3 DNA sequence: TGTGCCAGCAGCCTCGTTGGGGGTAAGAATGAGCAGTTCTTC. Translating gives CASSLVGGKNEQFF.

The table lists this clonotype with many counts. The V and J genes are TRBV12-3 or TRBV12-4 and TRBJ2-7; 7 bases line up with TRBD2. The CDR3 is 15 residues long. J lost 6 bases, V lost 6 bases, and 14 bases had no gene match. The CDR3 DNA reads as TGTGCCAGCAGGGGGAGCGGGACGGCTAGGCTCGAGCAGTACTTC. This codes for CASRGSGTARLEQYF.

There are many counts of this clonotype. The rearrangement joins TRBV28 to TRBJ2-3; D is possibly TRBD2 (5 bases). The germline CDR1 and CDR2 sequences are MDHEN and SYDVKM. V lost 4 bases and J lost 4, with 9 bases in between. The CDR3 length is 13 residues. The CDR3 loop is CASSWRSADTQYF. DNA of the CDR3: TGTGCCAGCAGTTGGAGGAGTGCAGATACGCAGTATTTT.

This clonotype was picked up many times. V usage is TRBV5-6 and J usage is TRBJ1-2; D gene ambiguous. Germline assignment: CDR1 SGHDT and CDR2 YYEEEE. V lost 7 bases and J 4 bases, leaving 23 bases between the germline ends. CDR3 length: 16 residues. CDR3 nucleotides: TGTGCCAGCGCATCAGTCAATAGTCGAAAGACCTATGGCTACACCTTC. Its translation is CASASVNSRKTYGYTF.

On this clonotype: A read error is possible here, since a much larger clone lies one base away. This chain links TRBV6-1 with TRBJ1-5; weak D call: TRBD1 (6 bases). CDR1 is MNHNS, CDR2 SASEGT, per germline. The CDR3 has 15 residues. V lost 6 bases, J lost 2 bases, and 14 bases lay in between. The CDR3, as DNA: TGTGCCAGCAGCCTACAGGGACAAGGCAATCAGCCCCAGCATTTT. This translates into CASSLQGQGNQPQHF.

The chain combines TRBV20-1 with TRBJ2-5; D is perhaps TRBD2 (6 bases). V was trimmed by 0 bases and J by 1 base, leaving 9 bases between them. The CDR3 is made up of 14 amino acids. The germline gives CDR1 DFQATT, CDR2 SNEGSKA (reference sequence). CDR3: CSARDPGLQETQYF. In DNA form, the CDR3 reads TGCAGTGCTAGAGACCCGGGACTCCAAGAGACCCAGTACTTC.

This clonotype came up many times. The chain joins TRBV5-1 to TRBJ2-5; no clear D. With 6 bases removed from V and 0 bases from J, the gap between germline ends came to 3 bases. There are 11 residues in the CDR3. CDR1 is SGHRS and CDR2 is YFSETQ in the germline V gene. The CDR3 DNA reads TGCGCCAGCAACAACCAAGAGACCCAGTACTTC. It yields the protein CASNNQETQYF.

A word on this clonotype: With a much larger clone just one base away, this may be a read error. This chain joins TRBV9 and TRBJ1-2, with TRBD1 identical over 7 bases. The CDR3 is made up of 13 amino acids. With 1 base clipped from V and 7 bases from J, the junction kept 4 bases outside the gene matches. Germline V gene data show CDR1 as SGDLS and CDR2 as YYNGEE. This chain's CDR3 is CASSVNRGLGYTF. The CDR3 bases are TGTGCCAGCAGCGTAAACAGGGGCCTTGGCTACACCTTC.

There are many counts of this clonotype. This chain links TRBV18 with TRBJ1-2; the D gene is possibly TRBD1 (5 bases). This CDR3 comprises 13 residues. V lost 3 bases and J 6 bases, leaving 11 bases between the germline ends. Germline V lookup: CDR1 KGHSH, CDR2 LQKENI. The CDR3 DNA sequence: TGTGCCAGCTCACCCCGGGACCGAGATGGCTACACCTTC. Protein product: CASSPRDRDGYTF. The entire variable domain, with the rest obtained from reference TRBV18 and TRBJ1-2, is as follows: NAGVMQNPRHLVRRRGQEARLRCSPMKGHSHVYWYRQLPEEGLKFMVYLQKENIIDESGMPKERFSAEFPKEGPSILRIQQVVRGDSAAYFCASSPRDRDGYTFGSGTRLTVV.

This clonotype was detected many times. This chain's CDR3 is CASSLVTGGKDEQYF. The CDR3 DNA reads as TGCGCCAGCAGCTTGGTCACAGGGGGGAAGGACGAGCAGTACTTC. The V call is TRBV5-1, the J call TRBJ2-7, with 8 bases fitting TRBD1. CDR1 is SGHRS, CDR2 YFSETQ, per germline. V lost 0 bases and J lost 5; bases outside the gene matches: 7. The CDR3 is made up of 15 amino acids.